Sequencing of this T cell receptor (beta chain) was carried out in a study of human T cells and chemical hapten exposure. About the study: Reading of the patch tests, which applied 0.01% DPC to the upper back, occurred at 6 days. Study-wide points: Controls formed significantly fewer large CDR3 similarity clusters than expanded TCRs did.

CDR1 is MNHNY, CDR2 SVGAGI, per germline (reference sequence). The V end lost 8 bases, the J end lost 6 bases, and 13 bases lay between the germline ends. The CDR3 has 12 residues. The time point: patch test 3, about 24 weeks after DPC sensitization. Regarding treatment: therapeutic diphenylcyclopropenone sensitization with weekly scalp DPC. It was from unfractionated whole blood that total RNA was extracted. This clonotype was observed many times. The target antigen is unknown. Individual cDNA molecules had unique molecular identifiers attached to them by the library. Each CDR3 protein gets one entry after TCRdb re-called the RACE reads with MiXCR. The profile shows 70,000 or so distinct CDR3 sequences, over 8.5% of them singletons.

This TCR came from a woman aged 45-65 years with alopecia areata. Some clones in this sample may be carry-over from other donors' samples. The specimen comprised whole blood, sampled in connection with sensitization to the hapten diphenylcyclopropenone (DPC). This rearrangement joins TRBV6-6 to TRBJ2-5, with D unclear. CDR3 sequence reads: CASGNGVQTQYF. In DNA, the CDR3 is TGTGCCAGCGGGAATGGGGTTCAGACCCAGTACTTC.